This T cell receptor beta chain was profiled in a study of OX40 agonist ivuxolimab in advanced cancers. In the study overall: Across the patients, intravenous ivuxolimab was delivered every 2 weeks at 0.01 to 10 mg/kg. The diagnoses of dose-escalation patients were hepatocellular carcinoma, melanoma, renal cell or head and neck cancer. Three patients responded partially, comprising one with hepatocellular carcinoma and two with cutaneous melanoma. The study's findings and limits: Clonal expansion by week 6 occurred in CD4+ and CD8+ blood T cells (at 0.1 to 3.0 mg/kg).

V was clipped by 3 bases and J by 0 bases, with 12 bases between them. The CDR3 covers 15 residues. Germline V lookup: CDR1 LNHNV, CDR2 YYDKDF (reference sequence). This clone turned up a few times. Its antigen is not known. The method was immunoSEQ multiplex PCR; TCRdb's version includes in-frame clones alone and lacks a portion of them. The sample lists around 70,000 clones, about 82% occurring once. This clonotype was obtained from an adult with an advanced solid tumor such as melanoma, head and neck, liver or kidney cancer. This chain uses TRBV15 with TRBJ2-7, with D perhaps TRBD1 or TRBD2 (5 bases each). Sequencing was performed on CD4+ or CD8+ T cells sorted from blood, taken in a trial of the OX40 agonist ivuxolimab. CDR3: CATSSHRDGSYEQYF. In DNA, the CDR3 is TGTGCCACCAGCAGTCACCGGGACGGCTCCTACGAGCAGTACTTC.